One and the same sample provided the 2 T cell receptor beta chains below, sequenced in a study of tumor T cells in aggressive B-cell lymphoma. TCRdb's copy holds only in-frame clones and misses some; the assay was immunoSEQ multiplex PCR. Of 5,900 or so clones listed, 82% were seen once; the top ten hold 2.8%. The specimen sequenced was tumor tissue. Every receptor here comes from an adult with diffuse large B cell lymphoma.

J is TRBJ2-7 and V is TRBV5-6; 9 positions agree with TRBD1. CDR1 SGHDT and CDR2 YYEEEE come from the germline V gene. With V trimmed by 4 bases and J by 3 bases, 5 bases remained unmatched. The CDR3 extends over 14 amino acids. CDR3 residues: CASSPGTGRYEQYF. The CDR3 nucleotides read TGTGCCAGCAGCCCCGGGACAGGGCGCTACGAGCAGTACTTC. Full variable domain (outside the CDR3, taken from reference TRBV5-6 and TRBJ2-7): DAGVTQSPTHLIKTRGQQVTLRCSPKSGHDTVSWYQQALGQGPQFIFQYYEEEERQRGNFPDRFSGHQFPNYSSELNVNALLLGDSALYLCASSPGTGRYEQYFGPGTRLTVT.

The V and J genes are TRBV27 and TRBJ2-1; perhaps TRBD2 as D (6 bases). V was pared by 3 bases and J by 2 bases, with 8 bases between. CDR1 is MNHEY, CDR2 SMNVEV, per germline (reference sequence). The CDR3 sequence is 14 residues long. Here the CDR3 DNA reads TGTGCCAGCAGTTTGTCGGGAGCCTACAATGAGCAGTTCTTC. It encodes CASSLSGAYNEQFF.